Listed below are T cell receptor beta chains from one sample, sequenced in a study of technical replicates of blood from several donors. The method was immunoSEQ multiplex PCR; TCRdb's version includes in-frame clones alone and lacks a portion of them. Of 100,000 or so clones detected, 96% appear once; the ten largest clones hold around 0.4%. The specimen sequenced was T cells isolated from PBMCs. Receptor source: a human donor in good health. Both conserved end residues are part of each CDR3. A D gene is named only where the DNA matches it firmly. Size values are once, few and many counts, or a class for expanded clones, and some rows have none.

CDR3 length,D gene,clone size,J gene,V gene,CDR3 DNA,CDR3 protein
15,-,-,TRBJ2-7,TRBV5-1,TGCGCCAGCAGCTTGACCGCCAGCGCGCCCTACGAGCAGTACTTC,CASSLTASAPYEQYF
14,TRBD1,-,TRBJ2-7,TRBV7-2,TGTGCCAGCAGCTTAGCAGGGACAGGGGGCAAGCAGTACTTC,CASSLAGTGGKQYF
15,TRBD1,-,TRBJ2-2,TRBV6-5,TGTGCCAGCAGATCACCGGGACAGGAGACCGGGGAGCTGTTTTTT,CASRSPGQETGELFF
15,TRBD2,-,TRBJ2-3,TRBV7-9,TGTGCCAGCAGCTTCCTAGCGGGAGGCCCAGATACGCAGTATTTT,CASSFLAGGPDTQYF
15,-,-,TRBJ1-2,TRBV4-1,TGCGCCAGCAGCCAAGAACATCGGACACTCTCTGGCTACACCTTC,CASSQEHRTLSGYTF
17,TRBD2,-,TRBJ2-3,TRBV4-1,TGCGCCAGCAGCCAAGGTGCGACTAGCCTTAGTGGGGATACGCAGTATTTT,CASSQGATSLSGDTQYF
11,-,-,TRBJ2-7,TRBV20-1,TGCAGTTCGGAGGGCGGCAACGAGCAGTACTTC,CSSEGGNEQYF
15,-,-,TRBJ2-7,TRBV27,TGTGCCAGCAGTTTACAGGGTAGCAGAGTGGACGAGCAGTACTTC,CASSLQGSRVDEQYF
15,-,-,TRBJ1-1,TRBV2,TGTGCCAGCAGTGAAGTGGGGGCAAGGGAAATTGAAGCTTTCTTT,CASSEVGAREIEAFF
15,TRBD1,-,TRBJ2-1,TRBV6-6,TGTGCCAGCAGTTCCCCAGAGACAGGGGGCAATGAGCAGTTCTTC,CASSSPETGGNEQFF
15,-,-,TRBJ1-5,TRBV28,TGTGCCAGCAGTTGGGGGGATTATAGCAATCAGCCCCAGCATTTT,CASSWGDYSNQPQHF
16,TRBD2,-,TRBJ2-7,TRBV4-3,TGCGCCAGCAGCCAGGGGACTAGCGGGTTTTTCTACGAGCAGTACTTC,CASSQGTSGFFYEQYF
11,-,-,TRBJ1-1,TRBV19,TGTGCCAGTAATAGCTACACTGAAGCTTTCTTT,CASNSYTEAFF
16,TRBD1,-,TRBJ2-7,TRBV9,TGTGCCAGCAGCCCGGGTGGTGGACAGGGTCCCTACGAGCAGTACTTC,CASSPGGGQGPYEQYF
14,-,once,TRBJ1-1,TRBV6-6,TGTGCCAGCTGGTACGGGGGTATGAACACTGAAGCTTTCTTT,CASWYGGMNTEAFF
15,-,once,TRBJ2-7,TRBV9,TGTGCCAGCAGCGTCGACAGCGAGAGCTCCTACGAGCAGTACTTC,CASSVDSESSYEQYF
16,TRBD2,-,TRBJ2-5,TRBV6-5,TGTGCCAGCAGTTACTCCCCTAGCGGATATCAAGAGACCCAGTACTTC,CASSYSPSGYQETQYF
13,-,-,TRBJ1-2,TRBV6-1,TGTGCCAGCTCCCCTTTCGCTAACTATGGCTACACCTTC,CASSPFANYGYTF
15,TRBD1,-,TRBJ2-7,TRBV10-1,TGCGCCAGCAGGTGTAAGGGACAGATCCCCTACGAGCAGTACTTC,CASRCKGQIPYEQYF
14,TRBD2,-,TRBJ2-1,TRBV5-6,TGTGCCAGCAGCTCCTCACTAGCGAACTATGAGCAGTTCTTC,CASSSSLANYEQFF
15,-,-,TRBJ2-7,TRBV4-1,TGCGCCAGCAGCCAAGAAGGGACTCCTTACGACGAGCAGTACTTC,CASSQEGTPYDEQYF
16,TRBD1,-,TRBJ1-5,TRBV7-8,TGTGCCAGCAGCGTAGCCTGGGACAGTAAAGGTCAGCCCCAGCATTTT,CASSVAWDSKGQPQHF
14,-,-,TRBJ2-7,TRBV30,TGTGCCTGGGCGAGACCACCAGGGACCTACGAGCAGTACTTC,CAWARPPGTYEQYF
16,TRBD2,-,TRBJ2-1,TRBV4-2,TGTGCCAGCAGCAATCCGGGACTAGCGGGAGGGAATGAGCAGTTCTTC,CASSNPGLAGGNEQFF
15,-,-,TRBJ1-1,TRBV15,TGTGCCACCAGCAGAACAGGGTTGTGGAACACTGAAGCTTTCTTT,CATSRTGLWNTEAFF
17,TRBD1,-,TRBJ2-1,TRBV6-1,TGTGCCAGCAGTGAAGCGCGGAGGACAGGGGGCGCGGATGAGCAGTTCTTC,CASSEARRTGGADEQFF
14,-,-,TRBJ1-2,TRBV6-5,TGTGCCAGCAGTAAAGGACAGCATAACTATGGCTACACCTTC,CASSKGQHNYGYTF
16,TRBD1,-,TRBJ2-2,TRBV27,TGTGCCAGCAGTAATTGGGACAGGGAGGTTCCCGGGGAGCTGTTTTTT,CASSNWDREVPGELFF
14,TRBD1,-,TRBJ1-1,TRBV5-5,TGTGCCAGCAGCTGGACAGGGTCAAACACTGAAGCTTTCTTT,CASSWTGSNTEAFF
15,TRBD2,-,TRBJ2-1,TRBV27,TGTGCCAGCAGCCAGCAGCGGGAGCCCTACAATGAGCAGTTCTTC,CASSQQREPYNEQFF
14,-,once,TRBJ1-4,TRBV19,TGTGCCAGTAGTCCCCGGGACAACAATGAAAAACTGTTTTTT,CASSPRDNNEKLFF
13,TRBD2,-,TRBJ2-3,TRBV10-3,TGTGCCACCCAGTGGGGGGGAGCGGATACGCAGTATTTT,CATQWGGADTQYF
16,TRBD1,-,TRBJ1-2,TRBV6-5,TGTGCCAGCAGTTACTCCTCCGGGACAGGGATTATTGGCTACACCTTC,CASSYSSGTGIIGYTF
14,-,-,TRBJ2-7,TRBV6-5,TGTGCCAGCAGTTTAGCCGGGACTGGCGAGGAGCAGTACTTC,CASSLAGTGEEQYF
14,TRBD1,-,TRBJ2-7,TRBV25-1,TGTGCCAGCAGTGACTCGGACAGGGGCTACGAGCAGTACTTC,CASSDSDRGYEQYF
12,-,once,TRBJ2-7,TRBV28,TGTGCCAGCAGTTTGCCGGGCTACGAGCAGTACTTC,CASSLPGYEQYF
11,-,-,TRBJ2-7,TRBV19,TGTGCCAGTAGGGGCCCCAACGAGCAGTACTTC,CASRGPNEQYF
15,TRBD1,-,TRBJ1-1,TRBV11-3,TGTGCCAGCAGAGAGGTAGAGGGGGCGGACACTGAAGCTTTCTTT,CASREVEGADTEAFF
16,TRBD2,few,TRBJ2-2,TRBV7-3,TGTGCCAGCAGCTTGGGACTAGCGGGTAACACCGGGGAGCTGTTTTTT,CASSLGLAGNTGELFF
13,-,-,TRBJ2-4,TRBV19,TGTGCCAGTAAACAGGATTTTGGAAACATTCAGTACTTC,CASKQDFGNIQYF
13,-,-,TRBJ2-5,TRBV27,TGTGCCAGCAGTTGGACAGTCTTGGAGACCCAGTACTTC,CASSWTVLETQYF
16,TRBD2,-,TRBJ2-5,TRBV5-1,TGCGCCAGCAGCTTGTCCAGCGGGAGCAGCCAAGAGACCCAGTACTTC,CASSLSSGSSQETQYF
13,-,-,TRBJ1-1,TRBV29-1,TGCAGCGTTCAAGGGCCCCGGAACACTGAAGCTTTCTTT,CSVQGPRNTEAFF
15,TRBD1,-,TRBJ2-1,TRBV28,TGTGCCAGCAGTTTGGACAGGGAAGGCTACAATGAGCAGTTCTTC,CASSLDREGYNEQFF
15,-,-,TRBJ1-5,TRBV6-1,TGTGCCAGCAGTGTACTCCGGGATAGCAATCAGCCCCAGCATTTT,CASSVLRDSNQPQHF
14,-,once,TRBJ1-4,TRBV27,TGTGCCAGCAGTACAGGGTCCTCTAATGAAAAACTGTTTTTT,CASSTGSSNEKLFF
14,-,-,TRBJ2-1,TRBV7-3,TGTGCCAGCAGCTTGGAGAGCTCCTACAATGAGCAGTTCTTC,CASSLESSYNEQFF
16,TRBD2,once,TRBJ2-7,TRBV10-2,TGCGCCAGCAGAGATCCTGGGACTAGCGGGAGTTACGAGCAGTACTTC,CASRDPGTSGSYEQYF
13,TRBD1,-,TRBJ1-2,TRBV4-1,TGCGCCAGCAGCCACGACAGGGGCTATGGCTACACCTTC,CASSHDRGYGYTF
16,-,-,TRBJ2-5,TRBV2,TGTGCCAGCAGTCTCGGACTCGATCTGTACCAAGAGACCCAGTACTTC,CASSLGLDLYQETQYF
15,-,-,TRBJ1-1,TRBV12-5,TGTGCTAGTGGTTGGGGGGACGGCCGGAACACTGAAGCTTTCTTT,CASGWGDGRNTEAFF
13,-,-,TRBJ1-4,TRBV29-1,TGCAGCGTTGCCGTGGCAGGAGGGGAAAAACTGTTTTTT,CSVAVAGGEKLFF
11,-,-,TRBJ2-4,TRBV20-1,TGCAGTGCTGAGGCGATAAACATTCAGTACTTC,CSAEAINIQYF
13,-,-,TRBJ1-2,TRBV6-1,TGTGCCAGCAGTGAATTTTGGGTCGGGGGCTACACCTTC,CASSEFWVGGYTF
15,TRBD2,-,TRBJ2-7,TRBV10-1,TGCGCCAGCAGCCGAAGACTAGCGGGAGTATACGAGCAGTACTTC,CASSRRLAGVYEQYF
12,-,-,TRBJ1-1,TRBV7-9,TGTGCCAGCAGCTACGGACAGTCGGAAGCTTTCTTT,CASSYGQSEAFF
16,-,-,TRBJ2-7,TRBV4-1,TGCGCCAGCAGCCCGGGGTGGGCCAGGGGCACCTACGAGCAGTACTTC,CASSPGWARGTYEQYF
15,TRBD2,-,TRBJ2-2,TRBV5-1,TGCGCCAGCAGCAGCACTAGCGCCCACACCGGGGAGCTGTTTTTT,CASSSTSAHTGELFF
16,-,-,TRBJ1-1,TRBV18,TGTGCCAGCTCACTGACCCGGGACTCTGAAATCGCTGAAGCTTTCTTT,CASSLTRDSEIAEAFF